The 18 T cell receptor beta chains below all came from one sample that was sequenced in a study of technical replicates of blood from a handful of donors. Libraries were prepared by immunoSEQ multiplex PCR; TCRdb keeps only in-frame clonotypes and omits some of them. The sample contains about 62,000 clones, just under 90% of which appear only once. Material for sequencing was PBMCs. These receptors originate from a human donor in good health. Some clones in this sample may be carry-over from other donors' samples.

The chain carries TRBV2 and TRBJ2-1; D is undetermined. Germline assignment: CDR1 SNHLY and CDR2 FYNNEI. CDR3 length: 16 residues. Trimming cost V 8 bases and J 0 bases, with 17 bases left between them. The CDR3 protein is CASLKRLASSYNEQFF. The CDR3 bases are TGTGCCAGCCTTAAAAGACTGGCGAGCTCCTACAATGAGCAGTTCTTC. The full variable domain, in which reference TRBV2 and TRBJ2-1 provide the parts outside the CDR3, is EPEVTQTPSHQVTQMGQEVILRCVPISNHLYFYWYRQILGQKVEFLVSFYNNEISEKSEIFDDQFSVERPDGSNFTLKIRSTKLEDSAMYFCASLKRLASSYNEQFFGPGTRLTVL.

This chain connects TRBV7-9 to TRBJ2-5; the D gene is possibly TRBD2 (6 bases). The CDR3 totals 15 residues. Germline V lookup: CDR1 SEHNR, CDR2 FQNEAQ (reference sequence). Trimming shortened V by 4 bases and J by 5 bases, and 17 bases separated the two germline ends. CDR3 protein: CASSSIGGPGETQYF. The CDR3 coding sequence is TGTGCCAGCAGCTCTATAGGAGGGCCCGGGGAGACCCAGTACTTC.

This chain uses TRBV5-4 with TRBJ2-3; possible D gene TRBD2, 5 bases. Germline V CDR1 and CDR2: SGHNT, YYREEE (reference sequence). The CDR3 length is 15 residues. Trimming pared 6 bases from V and 4 bases from J, leaving 18 bases between. CDR3 loop: CASTLRVGRADTQYF. For the CDR3, the DNA is TGTGCCAGCACCCTGAGGGTCGGGCGCGCAGATACGCAGTATTTT.

This chain links TRBV7-2 with TRBJ1-6, with TRBD1 identical over 11 bases. The CDR3 is 14 residues long. Germline CDR1 and CDR2: SGHTA and FQGNSA. The V gene end was trimmed by 5 bases and the J gene end by 10 bases; junction bases not matched to a gene: 4. The CDR3 here is CASSMDRGLSPLHF. As DNA, the CDR3 is TGTGCCAGCAGCATGGACAGGGGGCTGTCACCCCTCCACTTT. Looking up the rest from reference TRBV7-2 and TRBJ1-6 gives the full variable domain: GAGVSQSPSNKVTEKGKDVELRCDPISGHTALYWYRQSLGQGLEFLIYFQGNSAPDKSGLPSDRFSAERTGGSVSTLTIQRTQQEDSAVYLCASSMDRGLSPLHFGNGTRLTVT.

The CDR3 protein is CASSPKEGSSYNSPLHF. CDR3 in DNA: TGTGCCAGCTCACCAAAGGAGGGGAGCTCCTATAATTCACCCCTCCACTTT. The rearrangement links TRBV18 to TRBJ1-6; D may be TRBD1 (5 bases). Germline values: CDR1 KGHSH, CDR2 LQKENI. V was clipped by 2 bases and J by 0 bases, with 11 bases between them. The CDR3 contains 17 residues.

A few counts support this clone. The chain links TRBV4-1 to TRBJ1-1, with D tentatively TRBD1 (6 bases). CDR1 and CDR2 (germline): MGHRA, YSYEKL. Trimming removed 1 base at V and 5 bases at J, with 17 bases between. The CDR3 sequence is 16 residues long. As DNA, the CDR3 is TGCGCCAGCAGCCAAGGGAGGCGGGGGCGGTGGACTGAAGCTTTCTTT. Its protein is CASSQGRRGRWTEAFF.

The rearrangement links TRBV29-1 to TRBJ1-2, with D possibly being TRBD1 (5 bases). CDR1 is SQVTM and CDR2 is ANQGSEA in the germline V gene. This CDR3 has 13 amino acids. The V gene lost 7 bases and the J gene lost 5 bases, with 17 bases spanning the gap. The CDR3 DNA is TGCAGCGGCCTAGGAGGGGCGGATTATGGCTACACCTTC. It specifies CSGLGGADYGYTF.

The chain has TRBV5-5 and TRBJ1-1, with D possibly being TRBD1 (6 bases). V lost 5 bases and J 6 bases, leaving 20 bases between the germline ends. The V gene's germline CDR1 is SGHKS and CDR2 YYEKEE (reference sequence). The CDR3 consists of 15 residues. The CDR3 sequence is CASSNGVGGRAEAFF. CDR3 coding DNA: TGTGCCAGCAGTAATGGAGTAGGGGGAAGGGCTGAAGCTTTCTTT.

This clone was observed a single time. The CDR3 protein is CASSLGGVGIPHEQYF. DNA of the CDR3: TGTGCCTCCTCCCTGGGGGGGGTCGGGATCCCCCACGAGCAGTACTTC. The chain joins TRBV30 to TRBJ2-7; 7 nucleotides match TRBD2. The CDR3 covers 16 residues. The germline CDR1 and CDR2 sequences are GTSNPN and SVGIG (reference sequence). Germline trimming cut 7 bases from V and 5 bases from J; bases unmatched to any gene: 20.

This clone was detected only once. V usage is TRBV5-4 and J usage is TRBJ2-7; 9 bases are a match to TRBD1. The germline gives CDR1 SGHNT, CDR2 YYREEE (reference sequence). V shed 3 bases and J 7 bases; nucleotides not matched to a gene: 11. This CDR3 region has 15 residues. The CDR3, as DNA: TGTGCCAGCAGCTCCTCCCGGGACAGGGCTTGGGAGCAGTACTTC. It encodes CASSSSRDRAWEQYF.

The J gene is TRBJ1-2, the V gene TRBV27; the D is unclear. This CDR3 region has 13 residues. The germline CDR1 and CDR2 sequences are MNHEY and SMNVEV (reference sequence). The ends were cut back, 3 bases at V and 2 bases at J, with 7 bases in the middle. The CDR3 is CASSFRGNYGYTF. DNA for the CDR3: TGTGCCAGCAGTTTTAGAGGGAACTATGGCTACACCTTC.

V gene TRBV6-1 combines with J gene TRBJ2-3; no firm D call. The CDR3 is made up of 14 amino acids. Germline V gives CDR1 MNHNS, CDR2 SASEGT. V was cut by 9 bases and J by 2 bases, with 15 bases left in between. The CDR3 loop reads CASKSGLFTDTQYF. In DNA, the CDR3 is TGTGCCAGTAAGTCGGGTCTCTTCACAGATACGCAGTATTTT.

This chain uses TRBV7-9 with TRBJ1-4; 9 bases line up with TRBD1. The ends lost 5 bases at V and 8 bases at J; junction bases unmatched: 6. In germline, CDR1 is SEHNR, CDR2 FQNEAQ (reference sequence). The CDR3 sequence is 14 residues long. The CDR3 bases are TGTGCCAGCAGCCCCTGGACAGGGGAAGAAAAACTGTTTTTT. Translation: CASSPWTGEEKLFF. The full variable domain, rest sourced from reference TRBV7-9 and TRBJ1-4, is DTGVSQNPRHKITKRGQNVTFRCDPISEHNRLYWYRQTLGQGPEFLTYFQNEAQLEKSRLLSDRFSAERPKGSFSTLEIQRTEQGDSAMYLCASSPWTGEEKLFFGSGTQLSVL.

The J gene is TRBJ2-1, the V gene TRBV7-6; 9 bases align to TRBD2. Trimming took 5 bases from V and 7 from J; bases not matched to a gene: 9. From germline, CDR1 is SGHVS and CDR2 FNYEAQ. This CDR3 has 15 residues. CDR3 DNA: TGTGCCAGCAGCCTTGAGGCGGGAGGGCCGAATGAGCAGTTCTTC. Its translation: CASSLEAGGPNEQFF.

The chain uses TRBV7-3 and TRBJ1-2, with 8 bases fitting TRBD1. Germline V lookup: CDR1 SGHTA, CDR2 FQGTGA. J lost 5 bases, V lost 5 bases, and 10 bases had no gene match. The CDR3 covers 15 residues. The CDR3 region has the DNA TGTGCCAGCAGCGACGGACAGGGAGGAGGATATGGCTACACCTTC. Its protein product is CASSDGQGGGYGYTF. The variable domain in full, with the rest retrieved from reference TRBV7-3 and TRBJ1-2, is GAGVSQTPSNKVTEKGKYVELRCDPISGHTALYWYRQSLGQGPEFLIYFQGTGAADDSGLPNDRFFAVRPEGSVSTLKIQRTERGDSAVYLCASSDGQGGGYGYTFGSGTRLTVV.

J is TRBJ1-1 and V is TRBV18; D ambiguous. Germline V CDR1 and CDR2: KGHSH, LQKENI. Trimming took off 3 bases at V and 4 bases at J, with 18 bases between the two ends. This CDR3 has 16 amino acids. CDR3 nucleotides: TGTGCCAGCTCACCTCTGAGCCAGGTTGGGAGCACTGAAGCTTTCTTT. Translation gives CASSPLSQVGSTEAFF. Full variable domain (missing parts from reference TRBV18 and TRBJ1-1): NAGVMQNPRHLVRRRGQEARLRCSPMKGHSHVYWYRQLPEEGLKFMVYLQKENIIDESGMPKERFSAEFPKEGPSILRIQQVVRGDSAAYFCASSPLSQVGSTEAFFGQGTRLTVV.

V usage is TRBV10-1 and J usage is TRBJ1-5, with D possibly matching TRBD1 (5 bases). This CDR3 is 13 amino acids long. The germline CDR1 and CDR2 sequences are WNHNN and SYGVQD (reference sequence). V shed 2 bases and J shed 6 bases, with 8 bases lying between them. In DNA, the CDR3 is TGCGCCAGCAGTGAGACAGGTGCTCAGCCCCAGCATTTT. Translating gives CASSETGAQPQHF.

V gene TRBV5-1 combines with J gene TRBJ1-1; D not certain. Germline-derived CDR1 and CDR2 are SGHRS and YFSETQ. V was shortened by 0 bases and J by 8 bases, with 11 bases between the two germline ends. The CDR3 totals 13 residues. The CDR3 loop is CASSLAGSREAFF. In nucleotides, the CDR3 is TGCGCCAGCAGCTTGGCGGGTTCTCGGGAAGCTTTCTTT.